A selection of T cell receptor beta chains follows, all from one sample in a study of blood T cell repertoires in COVID-19. TCRdb keeps only in-frame clones here, not all; method: immunoSEQ multiplex PCR. This sample has under 300,000 clones, with roughly 84% found just once. Source material: peripheral blood. These receptors originate from a woman between 40 and 50 years old who had recovered from COVID-19. Each CDR3 is given with its conserved first and last residue. Fields, in order: J gene, V gene, CDR3 protein.

>TRBJ2-1|TRBV7-9
CASTAPRHYNEQFF
>TRBJ1-5|TRBV5-3
CARSLSWGQGAKDNQPQHF
>TRBJ2-7|TRBV27
CASSTHRQGGDEQYF
>TRBJ2-7|TRBV19
CASSTLLTQGWSEQYF
>TRBJ2-2|TRBV24-1
CATSDLGEGTGELFF
>TRBJ1-5|TRBV6-5
CASRGTRQSNQPQHF
>TRBJ2-1|TRBV5-1
CASSLGDGGGDEQFF
>TRBJ1-2|TRBV28
CATGTVYGYTF
>TRBJ1-5|TRBV6-5
CASSLDTYSNQPQHF
>TRBJ1-6|TRBV4-1
CASSQAGHNNSPLHF
>TRBJ2-6|TRBV10-3
CATDRDQSSGANVLTF
>TRBJ1-2|TRBV28
CASSFKSYGYTF
>TRBJ1-2|TRBV10-3
CAIGILGGAYGYTF
>TRBJ2-7|TRBV7-9
CASSGGKREGDSYEQYF
>TRBJ2-7|TRBV2
CASSEQGLNEQYF
>TRBJ1-2|TRBV4-2
CASSHHEGRRGYGYTF
>TRBJ2-1|TRBV19
CASSPTGVYNEQFF
>TRBJ2-1|TRBV6-4
CASSDVRGAVDEQFF
>TRBJ2-1|TRBV9
CASSVVSGTGRYNEQFF
>TRBJ2-2|TRBV28
CASSLESTGELFF
>TRBJ2-7|TRBV7-2
CASSPRQGPSYEQYF
>TRBJ1-2|TRBV28
CATPTVGGDYGYTF
>TRBJ2-5|TRBV7-2
CASAGTSGPGAQYF
>TRBJ1-1|TRBV5-1
CASSQDRGTEAFF
>TRBJ2-2|TRBV16
CASSQSWGPNTGELFF
>TRBJ2-3|TRBV5-1
CASSPGTLDTDTQYF
>TRBJ2-5|TRBV6-5
CASSYSGQMETQYF
>TRBJ2-5|TRBV30
CAWGQGVVETQYF
>TRBJ2-2|TRBV15
CATSTGSNTGELFF
>TRBJ2-1|TRBV24-1
CATSDPRGWGFF
>TRBJ1-2|TRBV29-1
CSVEDGGNYGYTF
>TRBJ2-2|TRBV28
CASRGGLGFHGELFF
>TRBJ1-4|TRBV30
CAWSLTGLTEKLFF
>TRBJ1-1|TRBV3-1/TRBV3-2
CASSQYGSAGGPEAFF
>TRBJ2-3|TRBV6-5
CASSIGAGTDTQYF
>TRBJ1-1|TRBV5-5
CASSSDQGAHTEAFF
>TRBJ2-1|TRBV19
CASSIDRGTGGYQFF
>TRBJ2-5|TRBV7-9
CASSRDRASETQYF